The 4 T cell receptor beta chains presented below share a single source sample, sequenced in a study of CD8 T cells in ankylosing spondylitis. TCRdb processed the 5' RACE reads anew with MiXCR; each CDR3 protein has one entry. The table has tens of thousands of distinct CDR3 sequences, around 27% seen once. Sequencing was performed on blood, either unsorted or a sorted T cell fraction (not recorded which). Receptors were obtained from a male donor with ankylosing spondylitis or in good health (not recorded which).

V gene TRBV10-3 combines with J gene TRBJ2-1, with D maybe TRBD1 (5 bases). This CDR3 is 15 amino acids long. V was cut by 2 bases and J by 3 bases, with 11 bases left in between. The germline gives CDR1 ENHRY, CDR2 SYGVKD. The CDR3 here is CAISEEGAFYNEQFF. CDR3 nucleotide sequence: TGTGCCATCAGTGAGGAAGGGGCGTTCTACAATGAGCAGTTCTTC.

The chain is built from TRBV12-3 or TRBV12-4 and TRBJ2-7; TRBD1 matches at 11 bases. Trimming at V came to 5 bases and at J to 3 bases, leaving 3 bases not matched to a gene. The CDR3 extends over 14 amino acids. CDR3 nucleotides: TGTGCCAGCAGTGGGACAGGGGGTTTCTACGAGCAGTACTTC. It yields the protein CASSGTGGFYEQYF.

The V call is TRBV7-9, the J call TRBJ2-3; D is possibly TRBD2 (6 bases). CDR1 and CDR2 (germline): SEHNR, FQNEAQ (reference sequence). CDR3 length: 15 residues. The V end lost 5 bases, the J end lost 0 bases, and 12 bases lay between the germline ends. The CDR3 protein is CASSRVGTSTDTQYF. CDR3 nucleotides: TGTGCCAGCAGCAGGGTGGGGACTAGCACAGATACGCAGTATTTT.

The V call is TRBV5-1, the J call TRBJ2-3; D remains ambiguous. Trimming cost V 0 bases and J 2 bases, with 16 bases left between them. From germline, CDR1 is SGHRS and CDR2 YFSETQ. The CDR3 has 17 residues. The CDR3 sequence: CASSLAPGEAATDTQYF. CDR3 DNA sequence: TGCGCCAGCAGCTTGGCCCCCGGAGAGGCCGCCACAGATACGCAGTATTTT.